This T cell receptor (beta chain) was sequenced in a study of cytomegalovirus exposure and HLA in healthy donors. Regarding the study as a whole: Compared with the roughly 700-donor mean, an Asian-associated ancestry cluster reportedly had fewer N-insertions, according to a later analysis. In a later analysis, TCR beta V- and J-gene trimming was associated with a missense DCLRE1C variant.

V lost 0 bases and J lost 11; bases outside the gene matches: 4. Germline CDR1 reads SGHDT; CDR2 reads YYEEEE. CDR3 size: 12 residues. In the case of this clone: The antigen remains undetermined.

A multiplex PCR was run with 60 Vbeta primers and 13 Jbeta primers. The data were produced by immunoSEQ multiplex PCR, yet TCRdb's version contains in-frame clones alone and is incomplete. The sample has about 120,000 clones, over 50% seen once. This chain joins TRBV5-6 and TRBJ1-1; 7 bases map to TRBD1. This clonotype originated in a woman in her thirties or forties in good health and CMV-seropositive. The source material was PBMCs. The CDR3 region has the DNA TGTGCCAGCAGCTTGGGACAGGGAAACGCTTTCTTT. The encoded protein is CASSLGQGNAFF.